The 2 T cell receptor beta chains below were found in one sample sequenced in a study of radiotherapy plus CTLA-4 blockade in lung cancer. Method: immunoSEQ multiplex PCR; TCRdb's copy keeps in-frame clones and lacks some. Of 95,000 to 150,000 clones listed, about 90% are singletons. The sequenced sample was peripheral blood, obtained from a patient treated with radiotherapy plus ipilimumab. The receptors shown here come from a human donor with non-small cell lung cancer that progressed on radiotherapy plus ipilimumab.

The V and J genes are TRBV5-1 and TRBJ2-5; TRBD2 matches at 7 bases. This CDR3 has 14 amino acids. Germline CDR1 SGHRS, CDR2 YFSETQ. Trimming took 0 bases from V and 9 from J; bases not matched to a gene: 8. The CDR3 spells CASSLAPAGMSQYF. Here the CDR3 DNA reads TGCGCCAGCAGCTTGGCACCAGCGGGGATGTCCCAGTACTTC. The full variable domain, its missing parts supplied by reference TRBV5-1 and TRBJ2-5, is KAGVTQTPRYLIKTRGQQVTLSCSPISGHRSVSWYQQTPGQGLQFLFEYFSETQRNKGNFPGRFSGRQFSNSRSEMNVSTLELGDSALYLCASSLAPAGMSQYFGPGTRLLVL.

The rearrangement uses TRBV2 and TRBJ1-5, with D unclear. CDR3 size: 18 residues. V gave up 2 bases and J gave up 0 bases, with 17 bases separating them. Germline values: CDR1 SNHLY, CDR2 FYNNEI. CDR3 loop: CASSEWEAGAYSNQPQHF. CDR3 nucleotide sequence: TGTGCCAGCAGTGAATGGGAGGCCGGTGCCTATAGCAATCAGCCCCAGCATTTT.